This T cell receptor beta chain was obtained from a study of blood T cell repertoires in COVID-19. Turning to the study itself: Acute and convalescent COVID-19 specimens originated in the United States, Italy and Spain.

In the original analysis: Amplifying reference gene primers gave estimates of nucleated cell counts. TCRdb keeps only in-frame clones here, not all; method: immunoSEQ multiplex PCR. V, J and clone size are taken as reported in that table, and D and trimming were inferred from the DNA itself. The table shows tens of thousands of clones, with roughly 87% occurring only once. The sequencing input was peripheral blood. The TCR was taken from a male donor with acute or convalescent COVID-19.

The CDR3 spells CASGLAGDTLSGANVLTF. CDR3 nucleotides: TGTGCTAGTGGTTTGGCCGGGGACACCCTCTCTGGGGCCAACGTCCTGACTTTC. The genes are TRBV12-5 and TRBJ2-6; the D gene is possibly TRBD1 (6 bases). CDR1 LGHNT and CDR2 FRNRAP come from the germline V gene. The CDR3 spans 18 residues. The ends were cut back, 1 base at V and 0 bases at J, with 13 bases in the middle.